These T cell receptor beta chains were read from a single sample in a study of blood T cells in healthy people across ages. TCRdb itself ran the 5' RACE reads through MiXCR, one entry per CDR3 protein. The sample yields approximately 690,000 distinct CDR3 sequences, 58% seen once. The material sequenced was blood. The receptors derive from a man in his 60s in good health. Each CDR3 is given with its conserved first and last residue. D genes are given only for firm matches. Clone size is stated in some rows and not others, as once, few, many or a class when expanded.

d_call	v_call	j_call	clone_size	cdr3_aa	cdr3_nt
.	TRBV20-1	TRBJ2-3	few	CSARDWGWGAGDTQYF	TGCAGTGCTAGAGATTGGGGATGGGGAGCGGGAGATACGCAGTATTTT
TRBD2	TRBV20-1	TRBJ2-3	.	CSAWTSGNTDTQYF	TGCAGTGCTTGGACTAGCGGAAACACAGATACGCAGTATTTT
.	TRBV6-6	TRBJ2-1	few	CASRGSSYNEQFF	TGTGCCAGCCGGGGGAGCTCCTACAATGAGCAGTTCTTC
TRBD2	TRBV4-2	TRBJ2-3	.	CASSQDNLAGSLTTYTQYF	TGTGCCAGCAGCCAAGATAATCTAGCGGGGTCACTCACGACTTATACGCAGTATTTT
.	TRBV2	TRBJ1-6	.	CASSEAVGYNSPLHF	TGTGCCAGCAGTGAAGCAGTGGGTTATAATTCACCCCTCCACTTT
.	TRBV7-2	TRBJ2-7	few	CASTTREGRLHEQYF	TGTGCCAGCACGACGAGGGAAGGGAGATTGCACGAGCAGTACTTC
TRBD2	TRBV7-9	TRBJ2-6	.	CASSLVAGESGANVLTF	TGTGCCAGCAGCTTGGTGGCGGGGGAATCCGGGGCCAACGTCCTGACTTTC
.	TRBV29-1	TRBJ2-1	few	CSGGTAYGNEQFF	TGCAGCGGGGGGACCGCCTATGGCAATGAGCAGTTCTTC
TRBD1	TRBV7-6	TRBJ2-7	once	CASSLGARGMNEQYF	TGTGCCAGCAGCTTAGGTGCCAGGGGGATGAACGAGCAGTACTTC
TRBD2	TRBV11-2	TRBJ2-5	once	CASSSRLAGWGETQYF	TGTGCCAGCAGCTCGCGACTAGCGGGGTGGGGGGAGACCCAGTACTTC
.	TRBV20-1	TRBJ2-5	.	CSARGAPGWYQETQYF	TGCAGTGCTAGAGGTGCGCCAGGGTGGTACCAAGAGACCCAGTACTTC
TRBD1	TRBV28	TRBJ1-2	.	CASSTPGQGAIYGYTF	TGTGCCAGCAGTACACCAGGACAGGGGGCGATCTATGGCTACACCTTC
.	TRBV6-5	TRBJ2-6	.	CASSYIALAGANVLTF	TGTGCCAGCAGTTACATAGCCCTGGCTGGGGCCAACGTCCTGACTTTC
.	TRBV20-1	TRBJ1-2	.	CSARSGTSYGYTF	TGCAGTGCCAGATCCGGGACATCCTATGGCTACACCTTC
.	TRBV20-1	TRBJ1-2	.	CSARAGGALDWYGYTF	TGCAGTGCCCGGGCGGGGGGGGCCCTGGATTGGTATGGCTACACCTTC
TRBD1	TRBV5-1	TRBJ2-7	.	CASSLDRQGSPEQYF	TGCGCCAGCAGCTTGGATCGACAGGGGTCCCCGGAGCAGTACTTC
TRBD1	TRBV18	TRBJ1-1	few	CASSPLQGASDTEAFF	TGTGCCAGCTCACCACTACAGGGGGCTAGTGACACTGAAGCTTTCTTT
TRBD2	TRBV24-1	TRBJ2-3	.	CATSGRGVTDTQYF	TGTGCCACCAGCGGGCGGGGGGTCACAGATACGCAGTATTTT
.	TRBV7-2	TRBJ2-3	.	CASSPVVWSRTDTQYF	TGTGCCAGCAGCCCCGTTGTGTGGAGCCGCACAGATACGCAGTATTTT
.	TRBV5-1	TRBJ1-2	.	CASSSDGAAYGYTF	TGCGCCAGCAGCTCGGACGGGGCAGCCTATGGCTACACCTTC
.	TRBV4-1	TRBJ1-4	.	CASSQSGGRATNEKLFF	TGCGCCAGCAGCCAATCCGGGGGGAGGGCAACTAATGAAAAACTGTTTTTT
TRBD2	TRBV4-2	TRBJ2-7	few	CASSQDRASGGNYEQYF	TGTGCCAGCAGCCAAGATAGGGCTAGCGGGGGGAATTACGAGCAGTACTTC
TRBD1	TRBV28	TRBJ2-4	.	CASSFTDRQNIQYF	TGTGCCAGCAGTTTCACGGACAGGCAAAACATTCAGTACTTC
.	TRBV6-5	TRBJ2-1	few	CASSYAAVAYNEQFF	TGTGCCAGCAGTTACGCGGCAGTAGCCTACAATGAGCAGTTCTTC
TRBD2	TRBV29-1	TRBJ2-3	few	CSVGGTSPWLTDTQYF	TGCAGCGTCGGGGGGACTAGCCCTTGGCTCACAGATACGCAGTATTTT
TRBD1	TRBV12-3/TRBV12-4	TRBJ2-5	.	CASATTGAEETQYF	TGTGCCAGCGCGACGACAGGGGCCGAGGAGACCCAGTACTTC
.	TRBV27	TRBJ1-5	.	CAGSLAPGSQPQHF	TGTGCCGGCAGTTTAGCCCCCGGGTCTCAGCCCCAGCATTTT
TRBD1	TRBV20-1	TRBJ2-1	.	CSARVQGANNEQFF	TGCAGTGCTAGGGTTCAGGGGGCGAACAATGAGCAGTTCTTC
.	TRBV13	TRBJ2-7	.	CDSSLEGGGYEQYF	TGTGACAGCAGCTTAGAGGGCGGAGGCTACGAGCAGTACTTC
.	TRBV9	TRBJ2-4	.	CASSREEGVDKNIQYF	TGTGCCAGCAGCCGGGAAGAAGGGGTAGACAAAAACATTCAGTACTTC
TRBD1	TRBV7-2	TRBJ1-6	once	CASSNPDRDNSPLHF	TGTGCCAGCAGCAATCCTGACAGGGACAATTCACCCCTCCACTTT
.	TRBV3-1	TRBJ1-4	few	CASSQDDGGGSEKLFF	TGTGCCAGCAGCCAAGATGACGGGGGCGGAAGTGAAAAACTGTTTTTT
TRBD2	TRBV28	TRBJ2-1	few	CVAGRGAWNEQFF	TGTGTAGCGGGGCGGGGGGCGTGGAATGAGCAGTTCTTC
TRBD2	TRBV10-3	TRBJ2-3	once	CAISESARGGGTDTQYF	TGTGCCATCAGTGAGTCAGCCCGGGGGGGTGGCACAGATACGCAGTATTTT
TRBD2	TRBV25-1	TRBJ2-7	.	CASRRTGTSGGSEQYF	TGTGCCAGCAGGCGAACCGGGACTAGCGGGGGGTCAGAGCAGTACTTC
.	TRBV14	TRBJ2-5	few	CASSQGLVSETQYF	TGTGCCAGCAGCCAAGGACTAGTCAGTGAGACCCAGTACTTC
.	TRBV12-3/TRBV12-4	TRBJ2-3	few	CASKWTRGMSDVQYF	TGTGCCAGCAAATGGACAAGGGGCATGTCAGATGTGCAGTATTTT
TRBD1	TRBV7-9	TRBJ1-2	.	CASNQGTGGDFYTF	TGTGCCAGCAACCAAGGGACAGGGGGTGACTTCTACACCTTC